This is a list of T cell receptor beta chains from one sample in a study of response to subunit inactivated influenza vaccine. MiXCR, applied by TCRdb to the RT-PCR reads, yields one record per CDR3 protein. There are about 540,000 distinct CDR3 sequences in the sample; roughly a quarter occur only once, and approximately 2.9% lies in the top ten. These records were also assigned to another study, of T cells expressing NK-cell markers.

This sample comprised CD4+ T cells sorted from PBMCs, obtained approximately 12 days after vaccination. All receptors come from a man aged 50 to 60 who received an inactivated influenza vaccine. Each CDR3 is given with its conserved first and last residue. D genes are given only for firm matches. Expanded clones get a size class; other rows say once, few or many, or leave the size out.

TRBV29-1	NA	NA	TRBJ1-1	TGCAGCGTTGGTTATAGGGGGAACACTGAAGCTTTCTTT	CSVGYRGNTEAFF
TRBV5-1	NA	few	TRBJ2-7	TGCGCCAGCAGCCCTTCAGCGGGCCCAATCTACGAGCAGTACTTC	CASSPSAGPIYEQYF
TRBV7-8	NA	few	TRBJ2-2	TGTGCCAGCAGCTTAGCGCCTAGGCTCGACGGGGAGCTGTTTTTT	CASSLAPRLDGELFF
TRBV20-1	NA	NA	TRBJ1-5	TGCAGTGCGAACCCCCAGGGAATTAATCAGCCCCAGCATTTT	CSANPQGINQPQHF
TRBV4-3	NA	NA	TRBJ2-7	TGCGCCAGCAGCCAAGATATTCCGGGGTTCTACGAGCAGTACTTC	CASSQDIPGFYEQYF
TRBV6-1	NA	few	TRBJ2-7	TGTGCCAGCAGTAGAGCGGGCGACCCCGATTACGAGCAGTACTTC	CASSRAGDPDYEQYF
TRBV4-2	NA	few	TRBJ2-7	TGTGCCAGCAGCCACCAGGATTCCTACGAGCAGTACTTC	CASSHQDSYEQYF
TRBV3-1	TRBD2	few	TRBJ2-7	TGTGCCAGCAGCCAAGGGGAATCAGGGAGGGTCTACGAGCAGTACTTC	CASSQGESGRVYEQYF
TRBV5-6	NA	NA	TRBJ2-3	TGTGCCAGCAGCGCTGCGAACACAGATACGCAGTATTTT	CASSAANTDTQYF
TRBV11-1	TRBD2	few	TRBJ2-1	TGTGCCAGCAGCTCCGAATTAGCGGGAGCACTTGAGCAGTTCTTC	CASSSELAGALEQFF
TRBV12-3/TRBV12-4	TRBD2	many	TRBJ2-1	TGTGCCAGCACCGCGACGAGCGGGACGTTCGGAGATGAGCAGTTCTTC	CASTATSGTFGDEQFF
TRBV19	TRBD1	NA	TRBJ2-5	TGTGCCAGTAGGGGCCGGACAGGGGGAGAGACCCAGTACTTC	CASRGRTGGETQYF
TRBV18	TRBD1	many	TRBJ2-5	TGTGCCAGCTCAGGGACAGTTCAAGAGACCCAGTACTTC	CASSGTVQETQYF
TRBV7-2	NA	NA	TRBJ2-4	TGTGCCAGCAGCTTAGCGCTCGGCCTCCTGGGGGAAAACATTCAGTACTTC	CASSLALGLLGENIQYF
TRBV20-1	NA	NA	TRBJ2-5	TGCAGTGCCCCCTTGGGGGGTGTGCAGTACTTC	CSAPLGGVQYF
TRBV5-1	TRBD1	NA	TRBJ1-1	TGCGCCAGCAGCCCGGACGGACAGGGATCAATGAACACTGAAGCTTTCTTT	CASSPDGQGSMNTEAFF
TRBV6-2/TRBV6-3	TRBD2	few	TRBJ2-1	TGTGCCAGCAGTTACTCCCGGGGGGGGGCCTTTGGCAATGAGCAGTTCTTC	CASSYSRGGAFGNEQFF
TRBV19	NA	NA	TRBJ2-3	TGTGCCAGTAGTGATCCCTACACAGATACGCAGTATTTT	CASSDPYTDTQYF
TRBV10-3	TRBD1	NA	TRBJ1-1	TGTGCCATCAGTGTTGGACAGGGAAAGGGTGGCACTGAAGCTTTCTTT	CAISVGQGKGGTEAFF
TRBV7-3	NA	many	TRBJ2-1	TGTGCCAGCAGCTTAGGTTCAGAGAATGAGCAGTTCTTC	CASSLGSENEQFF
TRBV4-3	TRBD2	NA	TRBJ2-1	TGCGCCAGCAGCCAAGATCTAGCGGGATCTCGGAATGAGCAGTTCTTC	CASSQDLAGSRNEQFF
TRBV21-1	NA	few	TRBJ1-4	TGTGCCAGCAGCCCAGGGGCGACAGGGTTGGCAACTAATGAAAAACTGTTTTTT	CASSPGATGLATNEKLFF
TRBV5-1	NA	few	TRBJ2-1	TGCGCCAGCGGGGGCGGGTTCTACAATGAGCAGTTCTTC	CASGGGFYNEQFF
TRBV28	NA	few	TRBJ1-2	TGTGCCAGCAACCAGGCCCCGGGGAGAAGTGGCTACACCTTC	CASNQAPGRSGYTF
TRBV6-8	NA	NA	TRBJ2-5	TGTGCCAGCAGCCCTATACTTCCATCCCAAGAGACCCAGTACTTC	CASSPILPSQETQYF
TRBV5-1	TRBD1	once	TRBJ2-5	TGCGCCAGCAGCGAAGGACAGGGAGGTCAAGAGACCCAGTACTTC	CASSEGQGGQETQYF
TRBV12-3/TRBV12-4	NA	many	TRBJ2-2	TGTGCCAGCAGTTCGCGGACCGGGGAGCTGTTTTTT	CASSSRTGELFF
TRBV12-2	NA	few	TRBJ1-1	TGTGCAAGTCGCTTAGAAGGATTGGCTTTCTTT	CASRLEGLAFF
TRBV20-1	NA	NA	TRBJ1-2	TGCAGTGCTAGGGATGGTGGCTACACCTTC	CSARDGGYTF